A single sample gave rise to the 22 T cell receptor beta chains below, sequenced in a study of blood T cell repertoires in COVID-19. Assay used: immunoSEQ multiplex PCR; TCRdb lists only in-frame clones, some missing. The table records about 260,000 clones, around 87% of them present only once. The sample was peripheral blood. All receptors come from a man between 18 and 35 years old with active or convalescent COVID-19.

V usage is TRBV24-1 and J usage is TRBJ2-1, with TRBD2 identical over 9 bases. There are 15 residues in the CDR3. J lost 3 bases, V lost 5 bases, and 4 bases had no gene match. CDR1 is KGHDR, CDR2 SFDVKD, per germline. CDR3 region: CATSAKTSGYNEQFF. The CDR3 bases are TGTGCCACCAGTGCTAAGACTAGCGGCTACAATGAGCAGTTCTTC.

The rearrangement uses TRBV13 and TRBJ2-5; 9 bases agree with TRBD1. This CDR3 comprises 13 residues. Germline trimming cut 6 bases from V and 4 bases from J; bases unmatched to any gene: 3. From germline, CDR1 is PRHDT and CDR2 FYEKMQ (reference sequence). For the CDR3, the DNA is TGTGCCAGCAGTGGGACAGGGATAGAGACCCAGTACTTC. This codes for CASSGTGIETQYF.

The V call is TRBV29-1, the J call TRBJ1-6, with 9 bases fitting TRBD1. Trimming took 7 bases from V and 7 from J; bases not matched to a gene: 5. CDR3 length: 13 amino acids. Germline assignment: CDR1 SQVTM and CDR2 ANQGSEA. CDR3 coding DNA: TGCAGCGCCGGACAGGGGAAGAATTCACCCCTCCACTTT. This translates into CSAGQGKNSPLHF.

This clone was found once. The rearrangement links TRBV7-3 to TRBJ2-7; 7 bases match TRBD1. CDR3 size: 17 residues. Germline CDR1 is SGHTA and CDR2 is FQGTGA. With 6 bases clipped from V and 4 bases from J, the junction kept 18 bases outside the gene matches. DNA for the CDR3: TGTGCCAGCAGGGCCGGTCCCCGGGACAGACCCTTATACGAGCAGTACTTC. Residues: CASRAGPRDRPLYEQYF.

This chain links TRBV15 with TRBJ1-1; D gene ambiguous. V was trimmed by 6 bases and J by 14 bases, leaving 25 bases between them. The CDR3 is 14 residues long. Germline values: CDR1 LNHNV, CDR2 YYDKDF (reference sequence). The CDR3 region has the DNA TGTGCCACCAGTACCGGGTCTAAGATGACGGAACCGTTCTTT. It codes for CATSTGSKMTEPFF.

Only a few counts were recorded for this clone. The genes are TRBV27 and TRBJ1-1, with no clear D. The germline gives CDR1 MNHEY, CDR2 SMNVEV (reference sequence). The CDR3 runs to 11 residues. Trimming took 6 bases from V and 1 from J, leaving 3 bases between them. Here the CDR3 reads CASSQNTEAFF. CDR3 coding DNA: TGTGCCAGCAGCCAGAACACTGAAGCTTTCTTT.

V and J are TRBV4-2 and TRBJ2-7; no clear D gene. Deletions cut 0 bases from V and 3 bases from J, with 3 bases between. The V gene's germline CDR1 is LGHNA and CDR2 YNFKEQ. The CDR3 is 12 amino acids. This chain's CDR3 is CASSQDYYEQYF. CDR3 nucleotide sequence: TGTGCCAGCAGCCAAGACTACTACGAGCAGTACTTC.

This rearrangement joins TRBV6-5 to TRBJ2-1; D is perhaps TRBD1 (5 bases). Per germline, CDR1 MNHEY and CDR2 SVGAGI. CDR3 length: 14 amino acids. The ends were cut back, 2 bases at V and 6 bases at J, with 11 bases in the middle. CDR3 residues: CASSYTGTSNEQFF. CDR3 nucleotide sequence: TGTGCCAGCAGTTACACAGGAACTTCCAATGAGCAGTTCTTC.

The rearrangement links TRBV11-2 to TRBJ1-3; TRBD1 agrees at 7 bases. Trimming removed 2 bases from V and 0 bases from J; junction bases left unmatched: 7. Looked up from germline, CDR1 is SGHAT and CDR2 is FQNNGV. This CDR3 has 17 residues. Written as DNA, the CDR3 is TGTGCCAGCAGCTTATGGCAGGGGGATCTCTCTGGAAACACCATATATTTT. Protein: CASSLWQGDLSGNTIYF.

The J gene is TRBJ1-2, the V gene TRBV12-3 or TRBV12-4; D is unclear. The V end lost 6 bases, the J end lost 6 bases, and 11 bases lay between the germline ends. CDR3 length: 12 amino acids. The CDR3 DNA is TGTGCCAGCAGCCCCTCTCGCGATGGCTACACCTTC. This gives the protein CASSPSRDGYTF.

This chain uses TRBV21-1 with TRBJ1-1; TRBD1 is taken as the D call from the table, unchecked against the DNA. TRBV21-1 is described as a pseudogene. The CDR3 contains 16 residues. CDR3 residues: CASSKRTQGANTEAFF. The CDR3, as DNA: TGTGCCAGCAGCAAAAGGACTCAGGGGGCGAACACTGAAGCTTTCTTT.

This chain joins TRBV5-5 and TRBJ1-6, with D perhaps TRBD1 (6 bases). The CDR3 length is 14 residues. V dropped 2 bases and J dropped 6 bases, with 9 bases sitting between them. The germline CDR1 and CDR2 sequences are SGHKS and YYEKEE (reference sequence). The DNA of the CDR3 is TGTGCCAGCAGCTTACAGGGTCGTAATTCACCCCTCCACTTT. Encoded protein: CASSLQGRNSPLHF.

V gene TRBV5-1 combines with J gene TRBJ1-4, with 7 bases lining up with TRBD1. Germline CDR1 reads SGHRS; CDR2 reads YFSETQ. Trimming took 2 bases from V and 8 from J; bases not matched to a gene: 6. The CDR3 contains 14 residues. The CDR3: CASSLQGQDEKLFF. The CDR3 DNA is TGCGCCAGCAGCTTACAGGGGCAGGACGAAAAACTGTTTTTT.

This chain links TRBV12-3 or TRBV12-4 with TRBJ2-7; 7 bases are a match to TRBD2. The trim removed 1 base at V and 3 bases at J, leaving 0 bases unmatched. The CDR3 has 13 residues. Here the CDR3 reads CASSLGDYYEQYF. In nucleotides, the CDR3 is TGTGCCAGCAGTTTAGGGGACTACTACGAGCAGTACTTC.

The chain carries TRBV28 and TRBJ1-2, with a tentative D call TRBD1 (6 bases). Germline CDR1 MDHEN, CDR2 SYDVKM. The CDR3 is 18 residues long. V lost 6 bases, J lost 2 bases, and 25 bases lay in between. CDR3 nucleotides: TGTGCCAGCAGAAAAGCGGGACAAAAGCGTTTAATAAACTATGGCTACACCTTC. It yields the protein CASRKAGQKRLINYGYTF.

The chain couples TRBV19 to TRBJ2-3; 14 bases match TRBD2. The junction had 6 bases not matched to a gene; V was cut back by 3 bases and J by 1 base. Germline-derived CDR1 and CDR2 are LNHDA and SQIVND (reference sequence). This CDR3 is built from 18 residues. CDR3 protein: CASSIPGTSGGGTDTQYF. The CDR3 DNA reads TGTGCCAGTAGTATCCCCGGGACTAGCGGGGGTGGCACAGATACGCAGTATTTT.

This chain links TRBV5-4 with TRBJ2-5; TRBD1 matches 7 bases. Germline V CDR1 and CDR2: SGHNT, YYREEE (reference sequence). This CDR3 contains 14 residues. V shed 4 bases, J shed 5 bases, and the junction held 8 bases outside the gene matches. In nucleotides, the CDR3 is TGTGCCAGCAGCCCTCAGAGGGGGCAGGAGACCCAGTACTTC. Amino acid sequence: CASSPQRGQETQYF.

The rearrangement uses TRBV11-2 and TRBJ2-2; a possible D gene is TRBD1 (5 bases). The V gene lost 5 bases and the J gene lost 3 bases, with 22 bases spanning the gap. The CDR3 is 18 amino acids. Germline V gene sequence: CDR1 SGHAT, CDR2 FQNNGV. The CDR3 protein is CASSHTSGLGWDTGELFF. The CDR3 region has the DNA TGTGCCAGCAGCCACACCTCAGGGTTGGGATGGGACACCGGGGAGCTGTTTTTT.

This chain links TRBV24-1 with TRBJ1-2, with D unclear. V lost 0 bases, J lost 1 base, and 5 bases lay in between. This CDR3 has 14 amino acids. Looked up from germline, CDR1 is KGHDR and CDR2 is SFDVKD. Here the CDR3 DNA reads TGTGCCACCAGTGATTTGGGCAGTAACTATGGCTACACCTTC. This codes for CATSDLGSNYGYTF.

The chain's CDR3 is CASSKLQETQYF. CDR3 DNA sequence: TGCGCCAGCAGCAAACTCCAAGAGACCCAGTACTTC. The V and J genes are TRBV5-1 and TRBJ2-5; unclear D gene. With 4 bases removed from V and 1 base from J, the gap between germline ends came to 5 bases. The CDR3 contains 12 residues. Germline CDR1 SGHRS, CDR2 YFSETQ.

The chain has TRBV10-3 and TRBJ2-7; 8 bases map to TRBD1. This CDR3 has 13 amino acids. CDR1 is ENHRY, CDR2 SYGVKD, per germline. With V trimmed by 6 bases and J by 5 bases, 6 bases remained unmatched. CDR3 bases: TGTGCCATCAGCGGACAGGGTGACAACGAGCAGTACTTC. Its protein product is CAISGQGDNEQYF.

J is TRBJ2-7 and V is TRBV6-5, with a tentative D call TRBD2 (5 bases). The length of the CDR3 is 14 residues. The ends were cut back, 0 bases at V and 4 bases at J, with 10 bases in the middle. Per the germline V gene, CDR1 is MNHEY and CDR2 is SVGAGI. CDR3 DNA sequence: TGTGCCAGCAGTTACTCGGTCGGGGATTACGAGCAGTACTTC. Translated, it gives CASSYSVGDYEQYF.